The 27 T cell receptor beta chains below were found in one sample sequenced in a study of T-cell memory formation after mild COVID-19 (dated by TCRdb to the early 2020s). Libraries were built with 5' RACE. TCRdb records Illumina NovaSeq 6000 as the sequencer. Using fastp at Q25 and MiXCR, TCRdb reprocessed the public reads and kept productive beta chains. Each record represents a unique CDR3 protein, reported with the most common genes and DNA among its rows. This sample comprises 350,000 or so distinct CDR3 sequences, roughly 20% of them detected only once. The ten largest clones take up 9.5% to 15% of the sample. The sample taken for sequencing was PBMCs or a T cell subset sorted from them (not recorded which). These receptors were collected from an adult woman who had mild COVID-19 (a few samples of this study predate the infection). The sample titles of this study are shuffled in the database, so cell type and time point are left out; the donor was told from shared clones.

The rearrangement uses TRBV15 and TRBJ1-5; a possible D gene is TRBD1 (6 bases). CDR1 is LNHNV, CDR2 YYDKDF, per germline (reference sequence). The CDR3 runs to 18 residues. Trimming removed 2 bases from V and 6 bases from J, with 23 bases in between. CDR3 protein: CATSRQGKNRDVGQPQHF. In DNA form, the CDR3 reads TGTGCCACCAGCAGACAGGGGAAAAACAGGGACGTCGGTCAGCCCCAGCATTTT.

The V call is TRBV15, the J call TRBJ2-3; D possibly uses TRBD1 or TRBD2 (5 bases each). This CDR3 region has 16 residues. The V gene lost 3 bases and the J gene lost 7 bases, with 20 bases spanning the gap. The germline gives CDR1 LNHNV, CDR2 YYDKDF (reference sequence). CDR3 amino acids: CATSSSGTKGINTQYF. DNA for the CDR3: TGTGCCACCAGCAGTTCCGGGACCAAGGGCATTAATACGCAGTATTTT.

The chain employs TRBV27 and TRBJ1-1, with 8 bases identical to TRBD1. V was pared by 5 bases and J by 7 bases, with 6 bases of the junction left unmatched. The CDR3 contains 13 residues. From germline, CDR1 is MNHEY and CDR2 SMNVEV (reference sequence). The CDR3 protein is CASSPKQGVEAFF. DNA of the CDR3: TGTGCCAGCAGTCCAAAACAGGGGGTTGAAGCTTTCTTT.

The chain has TRBV6-4 and TRBJ1-1; D gene uncertain. Germline V gene data show CDR1 as MRHNA and CDR2 as SNTAGT. Trimming took off 5 bases at V and 1 base at J, with 11 bases between the two ends. The CDR3 covers 14 residues. The CDR3 spells CASSPSPGNTEAFF. The CDR3 region has the DNA TGTGCCAGCAGTCCGTCGCCGGGGAACACTGAAGCTTTCTTT.

This chain uses TRBV12-3 or TRBV12-4 with TRBJ2-7; 7 positions match TRBD2. This CDR3 is 14 amino acids long. V was clipped by 4 bases and J by 1 base; unmatched bases: 4. Here the CDR3 DNA reads TGTGCCAGCAGTTCGACAGCGGGGTCCTACGAGCAGTACTTC. The encoded protein is CASSSTAGSYEQYF.

The V call is TRBV23-1, the J call TRBJ2-7, with D possibly TRBD1 on 6 matching bases. TRBV23-1 carries the ORF label, with uncertain function. The CDR3 has 15 residues. The V gene lost 8 bases and the J gene lost 3 bases, with 20 bases spanning the gap. The CDR3, as DNA: TGCGCCAGCGGGGAAGGGGCAGGGGCGAACTACGAGCAGTACTTC. It is translated as CASGEGAGANYEQYF.

The V gene is TRBV3-1, the J gene TRBJ2-7, with 11 bases that match TRBD1. CDR1 is LGHDT and CDR2 is YNNKEL in the germline V gene (reference sequence). This CDR3 spans 15 amino acids. V lost 4 bases and J lost 6; bases outside the gene matches: 8. CDR3 loop: CASSLPGQGVSEQYF. The CDR3 region has the DNA TGTGCCAGCAGCCTACCGGGACAGGGGGTATCCGAGCAGTACTTC.

This clonotype was recorded a few times. The chain links TRBV6-5 to TRBJ2-2; 12 bases agree with TRBD2. Trimming at V came to 0 bases and at J to 3 bases, leaving 14 bases not matched to a gene. Per germline, CDR1 MNHEY and CDR2 SVGAGI. This CDR3 spans 21 amino acids. This CDR3 is CASSYSKGLAGGPGDTGELFF. DNA for the CDR3: TGTGCCAGCAGTTACTCGAAAGGCCTAGCGGGAGGGCCTGGTGACACCGGGGAGCTGTTTTTT.

This clonotype was detected only a few times. This chain joins TRBV3-2 and TRBJ1-3; TRBD1, as called in the table, went unchecked against the DNA. TRBV3-2 is a recognized pseudogene. The CDR3 has 15 residues. In nucleotides, the CDR3 is TGTGCCAGCAGCCCCCCGGGACGCTCTGGAAACACCATATATTTT. Its translation is CASSPPGRSGNTIYF.

To note about this clonotype: One base away lies a much larger clone, so this may be a sequencing read error. V gene TRBV20-1 combines with J gene TRBJ2-7; 8 bases agree with TRBD2. The CDR3 has 15 residues. Germline values: CDR1 DFQATT, CDR2 SNEGSKA (reference sequence). The CDR3 reads CRASQPAAGVGEQYF. The CDR3 DNA follows: TGCAGAGCTAGCCAGCCCGCAGCGGGAGTGGGCGAGCAGTACTTC.

This clonotype has only a few counts. This chain joins TRBV25-1 and TRBJ2-1; D ambiguous. The CDR3 length is 13 residues. Trimming took off 3 bases at V and 1 base at J, with 4 bases between the two ends. The V gene's germline CDR1 is MGHDK and CDR2 SYGVNS. CDR3 protein: CASSDGSYNEQFF. The CDR3 bases are TGTGCCAGCAGTGATGGTTCCTACAATGAGCAGTTCTTC.

V gene TRBV20-1 combines with J gene TRBJ1-4, with 7 bases that match TRBD1. The CDR3 runs to 13 residues. The J segment lost 7 bases and the V segment lost 6 bases, leaving 8 bases of the junction unmatched. CDR1 and CDR2 (germline): DFQATT, SNEGSKA (reference sequence). The CDR3, as DNA: TGCAGTGCACCGGACAGGCGTAGTGAAAAACTGTTTTTT. Protein sequence: CSAPDRRSEKLFF.

The V call is TRBV27, the J call TRBJ1-2; the D is unclear. V lost 6 bases and J lost 4, with 15 bases in between. The CDR3 consists of 14 residues. Germline V gene sequence: CDR1 MNHEY, CDR2 SMNVEV (reference sequence). DNA for the CDR3: TGTGCCAGCAGCTCACCGAGCTTAGGCTATGGCTACACCTTC. It yields the protein CASSSPSLGYGYTF.

This clonotype appeared a few times. This chain joins TRBV5-5 and TRBJ1-3; the D is unclear. This CDR3 contains 16 residues. Germline V gene lookup returns CDR1 SGHKS and CDR2 YYEKEE (reference sequence). Trimming removed 1 base at V and 0 bases at J, with 11 bases between. CDR3 DNA sequence: TGTGCCAGCAGCTTGACGGCCAGAGTCTCTGGAAACACCATATATTTT. It codes for CASSLTARVSGNTIYF.

This clonotype has ten or more counts. The chain joins TRBV12-3 or TRBV12-4 to TRBJ2-7; possibly TRBD2 for D (5 bases). CDR3 length equals 13 residues. V shed 4 bases and J shed 4 bases, with 11 bases lying between them. The DNA of the CDR3 is TGTGCCAGCAGTTCACTAGTGGGGTACGAGCAGTACTTC. Amino acids: CASSSLVGYEQYF.

The chain employs TRBV30 and TRBJ2-3; possible D gene TRBD1, 5 bases. This CDR3 is built from 12 residues. Trimming pared 3 bases from V and 4 bases from J, leaving 8 bases between. Germline CDR1 and CDR2: GTSNPN and SVGIG (reference sequence). The CDR3 DNA reads as TGTGCCTGGAGCCTAGGGGCAGATACGCAGTATTTT. This encodes CAWSLGADTQYF.

This clonotype was counted between two and nine times. V usage is TRBV15 and J usage is TRBJ2-3; 8 positions match TRBD2. This CDR3 has 16 amino acids. With 2 bases clipped from V and 4 bases from J, the junction kept 8 bases outside the gene matches. From germline, CDR1 is LNHNV and CDR2 YYDKDF (reference sequence). In DNA form, the CDR3 reads TGTGCCACCAGCAGAAGGGATAGCGGGGTGTCAGATACGCAGTATTTT. It codes for CATSRRDSGVSDTQYF.

CDR3: CASSLGEAGETQYF. CDR3 DNA: TGCGCCAGCAGCTTGGGGGAGGCTGGGGAGACCCAGTACTTC. The chain carries TRBV5-1 and TRBJ2-5, with D perhaps TRBD2 (6 bases). With 0 bases removed from V and 5 bases from J, the gap between germline ends came to 11 bases. Germline loops: CDR1 SGHRS, CDR2 YFSETQ. CDR3 length equals 14 residues.

This clonotype has a handful of counts. This chain connects TRBV10-3 to TRBJ2-3; 11 bases are a match to TRBD2. Germline V gene data show CDR1 as ENHRY and CDR2 as SYGVKD. The length of the CDR3 is 15 residues. J gave up 5 bases and V 6 bases, and 7 bases lay outside the gene matches. CDR3 sequence reads: CAISFSGGAGDTQYF. The DNA of the CDR3 is TGTGCCATCAGCTTTAGCGGGGGGGCCGGAGATACGCAGTATTTT.

The table lists this clonotype with a few counts. The CDR3 nucleotides read TGTGCCAGCAGCTTCCTCGGGGGAGATACTAGCACAGATACGCAGTATTTT. Its protein product is CASSFLGGDTSTDTQYF. The chain employs TRBV7-3 and TRBJ2-3; D is possibly TRBD2 (6 bases). CDR3 size: 17 residues. Germline V lookup: CDR1 SGHTA, CDR2 FQGTGA. Trimming removed 3 bases at V and 0 bases at J, with 16 bases between.

The chain has TRBV7-2 and TRBJ2-1; D might be TRBD1 (5 bases). This CDR3 has 15 amino acids. Trimming stripped 3 bases from V and 2 bases from J, with 11 bases between. Germline-derived CDR1 and CDR2 are SGHTA and FQGNSA. CDR3 nucleotides: TGTGCCAGCAGCTTTAGACAGCTTCCCTACAATGAGCAGTTCTTC. Translated: CASSFRQLPYNEQFF.

The chain carries TRBV12-3 or TRBV12-4 and TRBJ2-3, with D perhaps matching TRBD1 or TRBD2 (5 bases each). This CDR3 contains 14 residues. Trimming pared 4 bases from V and 3 bases from J, leaving 11 bases between. CDR3 residues: CASSSGPKTDTQYF. Here the CDR3 DNA reads TGTGCCAGCAGTTCGGGACCGAAGACAGATACGCAGTATTTT.

The chain links TRBV5-6 to TRBJ2-1, with D possibly being TRBD1 or TRBD2 (5 bases each). From germline, CDR1 is SGHDT and CDR2 YYEEEE. V was shortened by 3 bases and J by 5 bases, with 18 bases between the two germline ends. There are 16 residues in the CDR3. Here the CDR3 reads CASSWGGFWSDNEQFF. The CDR3 coding sequence is TGTGCCAGCAGCTGGGGCGGGTTTTGGAGCGACAATGAGCAGTTCTTC.

This clonotype has only a few counts. CDR3 protein: CASSWGGPQISTDTQYF. The CDR3 nucleotides are TGTGCCAGCAGTTGGGGGGGGCCCCAAATCAGCACAGATACGCAGTATTTT. J is TRBJ2-3 and V is TRBV27, with TRBD2 as a possible D gene (7 bases). The CDR3 has 17 amino acids. Germline CDR1 MNHEY, CDR2 SMNVEV (reference sequence). V gave up 4 bases and J gave up 0 bases, with 17 bases separating them.

This clonotype was observed a handful of times. V and J are TRBV9 and TRBJ2-3; a weak D match, TRBD2 (5 bases). Between the trimmed V and J ends, which lost 4 bases and 2 bases, there was a span of 11 bases. The germline gives CDR1 SGDLS, CDR2 YYNGEE. The CDR3 extends over 14 amino acids. As DNA, the CDR3 is TGTGCCAGCAGCCCCCGGGGATCCACAGATACGCAGTATTTT. It encodes CASSPRGSTDTQYF.

The V and J genes are TRBV5-6 and TRBJ1-1; 8 bases line up with TRBD1. This CDR3 is 19 amino acids long. Germline V gene lookup returns CDR1 SGHDT and CDR2 YYEEEE. V lost 4 bases to trimming and J lost 0 bases; unmatched junction nucleotides: 17. For the CDR3, the DNA is TGTGCCAGCAGCCCCACTTGGGGGACAGGCCTGGAAATGAACACTGAAGCTTTCTTT. This encodes CASSPTWGTGLEMNTEAFF.

This clonotype appeared a few times. The V and J genes are TRBV7-9 and TRBJ2-7; D unclear. The CDR3 sequence is 15 residues long. Germline V gene data show CDR1 as SEHNR and CDR2 as FQNEAQ (reference sequence). Trimming removed 1 base at V and 1 base at J, with 11 bases between. The CDR3 DNA follows: TGTGCCAGCAGCTTAGTCTTGACTGATTCCTACGAGCAGTACTTC. Translated, it gives CASSLVLTDSYEQYF.